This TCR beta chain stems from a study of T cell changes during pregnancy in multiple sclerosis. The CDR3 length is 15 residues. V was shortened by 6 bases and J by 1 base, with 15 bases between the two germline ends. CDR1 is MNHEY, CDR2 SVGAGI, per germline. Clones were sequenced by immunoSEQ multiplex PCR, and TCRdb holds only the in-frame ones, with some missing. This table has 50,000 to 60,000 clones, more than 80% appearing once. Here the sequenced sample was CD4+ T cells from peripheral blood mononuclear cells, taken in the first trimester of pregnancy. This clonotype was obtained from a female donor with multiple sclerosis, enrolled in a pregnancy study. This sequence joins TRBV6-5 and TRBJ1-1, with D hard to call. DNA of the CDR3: TGTGCCAGCAGAGGTCCTATCGGCGGGAACACTGAAGCTTTCTTT. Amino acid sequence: CASRGPIGGNTEAFF.